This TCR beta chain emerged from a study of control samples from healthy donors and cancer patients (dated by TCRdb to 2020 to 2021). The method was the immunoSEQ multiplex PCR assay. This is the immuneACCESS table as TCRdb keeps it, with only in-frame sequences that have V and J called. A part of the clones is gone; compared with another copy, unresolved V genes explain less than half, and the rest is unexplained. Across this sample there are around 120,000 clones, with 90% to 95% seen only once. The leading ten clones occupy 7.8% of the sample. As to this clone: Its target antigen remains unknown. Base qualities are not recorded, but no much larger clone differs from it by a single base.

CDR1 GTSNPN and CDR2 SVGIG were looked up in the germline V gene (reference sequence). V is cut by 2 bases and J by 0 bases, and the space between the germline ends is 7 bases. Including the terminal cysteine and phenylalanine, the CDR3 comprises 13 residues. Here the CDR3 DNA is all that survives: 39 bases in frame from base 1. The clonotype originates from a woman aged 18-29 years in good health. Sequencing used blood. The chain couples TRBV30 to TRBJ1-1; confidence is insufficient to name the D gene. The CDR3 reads CAWSSYMNTEAFF. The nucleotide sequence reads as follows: TGTGCCTGGAGTTCTTATATGAACACTGAAGCTTTCTTT.